The next 21 T cell receptor beta chains were all read from a single sample in a study of regulatory T cells in long-lasting Graves disease. Regarding time point: newly diagnosed GD, antithyroid drugs for less than 3 months. Researchers made the TCR library from RNA that was extracted from PBMCs. With iRepertoire HTBI primers and Arm-PCR of CDR3 regions, TCR beta libraries were built. TCRdb re-analysed the multiplex PCR reads in MiXCR, keeping a single row per CDR3 protein. The sample holds roughly 400,000 distinct CDR3 sequences, 15% seen once. The same sample was also studied in work on T cells in Graves' hyperthyroidism and ophthalmopathy.

The sample in question was peripheral blood mononuclear cells (PBMCs), obtained at new diagnosis, from a patient treated with antithyroid drugs. These receptor sequences come from a woman in her forties with Graves disease.

The table lists this clonotype with a few counts. Since a much larger clone is just one base distant, this may be a read error. The chain recombines TRBV11-3 with TRBJ2-1; D not certain. This CDR3 is built from 15 residues. Trimming removed 4 bases at V and 10 bases at J, with 20 bases between. The V gene's germline CDR1 is SGHNT and CDR2 YENEEA. Here the CDR3 reads CASSSIPHQAQEQFF. The CDR3 region has the DNA TGTGCCAGCAGCTCAATTCCTCATCAGGCTCAGGAGCAGTTCTTC.

The J gene is TRBJ1-1, the V gene TRBV10-1; D unclear. This CDR3 spans 13 amino acids. Germline CDR1 reads WNHNN; CDR2 reads SYGVQD (reference sequence). The V and J ends lost 0 bases and 4 bases respectively, with 6 bases between them. The CDR3 loop reads CASSESRCTEAFF. The CDR3 nucleotides read TGCGCCAGCAGTGAGTCGAGGTGCACTGAAGCTTTCTTT.

A few counts support this clonotype. The chain is built from TRBV19 and TRBJ1-1, with a possible D match to TRBD1 (5 bases). In germline, CDR1 is LNHDA, CDR2 SQIVND (reference sequence). V lost 4 bases to trimming and J lost 1 base, with 13 bases between them. The CDR3 is 15 amino acids. For the CDR3, the DNA is TGTGCCAGTAGTAACTCCGGGACGGAGAACACTGAAGCTTTCTTT. Its protein product is CASSNSGTENTEAFF.

This clonotype was observed a few times. The chain recombines TRBV7-9 with TRBJ1-1; D possibly corresponds to TRBD1 (5 bases). Trimming pared 7 bases from V and 5 bases from J, leaving 14 bases between. Germline loops: CDR1 SEHNR, CDR2 FQNEAQ (reference sequence). This CDR3 comprises 13 residues. The CDR3 here is CASISGGGTEAFF. CDR3 coding DNA: TGTGCCAGCATCTCGGGGGGGGGGACTGAAGCTTTCTTT.

The chain is built from TRBV20-1 and TRBJ2-1, with 7 bases identical to TRBD1. The CDR3 spans 15 residues. V shed 3 bases and J 3 bases; nucleotides not matched to a gene: 8. The germline gives CDR1 DFQATT, CDR2 SNEGSKA (reference sequence). The CDR3 nucleotides are TGCAGTGCTAGCCGTCGGGACAGAAACTACAATGAGCAGTTCTTC. Translation: CSASRRDRNYNEQFF.

The table lists this clonotype with many counts. The chain uses TRBV29-1 and TRBJ2-7, with D possibly TRBD1 on 7 matching bases. The CDR3 totals 13 residues. Germline V gene lookup returns CDR1 SQVTM and CDR2 ANQGSEA. V gave up 4 bases and J gave up 4 bases, with 14 bases separating them. The chain's CDR3 is CSVAPTGRYEQYF. The CDR3, as DNA: TGCAGCGTTGCCCCGACAGGGAGGTACGAGCAGTACTTC.

This clonotype was recorded a few times. This chain links TRBV7-8 with TRBJ1-4; TRBD1 matches 7 bases. Germline V lookup: CDR1 SGHVS, CDR2 FQNEAQ. V lost 5 bases, J lost 5 bases, and 8 bases stayed unmatched. The CDR3 totals 15 residues. CDR3: CASSPRTGSNEKLFF. As DNA, the CDR3 is TGTGCCAGCAGCCCCCGGACAGGATCCAATGAAAAACTGTTTTTT.

The chain is built from TRBV2 and TRBJ2-5; 10 bases fit TRBD1. This CDR3 has 16 residues. J was trimmed by 1 base and V by 1 base; bases with no gene match: 3. The germline gives CDR1 SNHLY, CDR2 FYNNEI. CDR3 nucleotides: TGTGCCAGCAGTGAAGAGGGACAGGGGACCCAAGAGACCCAGTACTTC. It is translated as CASSEEGQGTQETQYF.

This clonotype has ten or more counts. The V gene is TRBV10-3, the J gene TRBJ2-5, with a weak D call TRBD1 (6 bases). Germline V gene lookup returns CDR1 ENHRY and CDR2 SYGVKD. Trimming took 0 bases from V and 5 from J, leaving 16 bases between them. The CDR3 length is 16 residues. The CDR3 loop reads CAISESRGRGQETQYF. For the CDR3, the DNA is TGTGCCATCAGTGAGTCCCGAGGCAGGGGTCAGGAGACCCAGTACTTC.

With regard to this clonotype: It may be a read error: a sequence one base away is much more abundant. The chain couples TRBV5-1 to TRBJ2-3; D uncertain. The germline gives CDR1 SGHRS, CDR2 YFSETQ. The CDR3 has 16 residues. For the CDR3, the DNA is TGCGCCAGCCGCGATATTCGCACGTCCGTGCCAGATACGCAGTGTTTT. This sequence encodes CASRDIRTSVPDTQCF.

The V gene is TRBV19, the J gene TRBJ2-4; no clear D. Germline V gives CDR1 LNHDA, CDR2 SQIVND (reference sequence). V lost 1 base, J lost 3 bases, and 4 bases lay in between. This CDR3 is 13 amino acids long. DNA of the CDR3: TGTGCCAGTAGTATAGCGATCAAAAACATTCAGTACTTC. Translated, it gives CASSIAIKNIQYF.

In this sample, this clonotype turned up many times. V gene TRBV10-3 combines with J gene TRBJ2-7; 7 positions match TRBD2. Per the germline V gene, CDR1 is ENHRY and CDR2 is SYGVKD. V lost 3 bases and J lost 3; bases outside the gene matches: 2. The CDR3 runs 13 residues. The CDR3 bases are TGTGCCATCAGTGACCCGGGAGGCTACGAGCAGTACTTC. It encodes CAISDPGGYEQYF.

This clonotype was detected ten times or more. The chain links TRBV6-2 or TRBV6-3 to TRBJ2-5; D might be TRBD1 (6 bases). Germline-derived CDR1 and CDR2 are MNHEY and SVGEGT. The CDR3 runs to 15 residues. Trimming removed 0 bases from V and 4 bases from J, with 12 bases in between. The CDR3 loop is CASSYSGAGAETQYF. The CDR3 coding sequence is TGTGCCAGCAGTTACTCGGGGGCCGGAGCAGAGACCCAGTACTTC.

This clonotype came up many times. The chain employs TRBV6-2 or TRBV6-3 and TRBJ2-1; the match to TRBD2 covers 10 bases. The CDR3 extends over 15 amino acids. Per the germline V gene, CDR1 is MNHEY and CDR2 is SVGEGT. Trimming took 5 bases from V and 3 from J; bases not matched to a gene: 4. CDR3 nucleotide sequence: TGTGCCAGCAGTCGGACTAGCGGAGACTACAATGAGCAGTTCTTC. Its protein product is CASSRTSGDYNEQFF.

This clonotype was found a few times. The chain recombines TRBV20-1 with TRBJ1-4; TRBD1 might be the D (6 bases). The CDR3 spans 12 residues. Germline-derived CDR1 and CDR2 are DFQATT and SNEGSKA (reference sequence). V lost 6 bases, J lost 5 bases, and 10 bases lay in between. The chain's CDR3 is CSARGVNEKLFF. The CDR3 region has the DNA TGCAGTGCCAGGGGCGTAAATGAAAAACTGTTTTTT.

This clonotype was recorded at least ten times. This chain joins TRBV15 and TRBJ2-6, with D maybe TRBD2 (6 bases). CDR1 and CDR2 (germline): LNHNV, YYDKDF (reference sequence). The CDR3 has 18 residues. Trimming cost V 0 bases and J 0 bases, with 12 bases left between them. DNA of the CDR3: TGTGCCACCAGCAGAGATGGGACTCACTTCTCTGGGGCCAACGTCCTGACTTTC. As protein: CATSRDGTHFSGANVLTF. The whole variable domain, filled in from reference TRBV15 and TRBJ2-6, reads DAMVIQNPRYQVTQFGKPVTLSCSQTLNHNVMYWYQQKSSQAPKLLFHYYDKDFNNEADTPDNFQSRRPNTSFCFLDIRSPGLGDTAMYLCATSRDGTHFSGANVLTFGAGSRLTVL.

The chain is built from TRBV10-3 and TRBJ2-3; the match to TRBD2 covers 11 bases. J lost 4 bases, V lost 8 bases, and 11 bases had no gene match. There are 16 residues in the CDR3. Germline lookup yields CDR1 ENHRY and CDR2 SYGVKD. The CDR3 is CAILLTSGDFADTQYF. CDR3 in DNA: TGTGCCATCCTCCTGACTAGCGGGGACTTTGCAGATACGCAGTATTTT.

The J gene is TRBJ2-3, the V gene TRBV7-9; 9 bases map to TRBD2. J gave up 3 bases and V 3 bases, and 7 bases lay outside the gene matches. The CDR3 covers 16 residues. From germline, CDR1 is SEHNR and CDR2 FQNEAQ (reference sequence). In DNA form, the CDR3 reads TGTGCCAGCAGCTTCGGAGCTAGCGGGAAGACAGATACGCAGTATTTT. Its protein is CASSFGASGKTDTQYF.

This clonotype was observed at least ten times. The chain carries TRBV11-2 and TRBJ1-5; D unclear. V was trimmed by 8 bases and J by 0 bases, leaving 17 bases between them. The CDR3 totals 16 residues. Germline V gene sequence: CDR1 SGHAT, CDR2 FQNNGV. The CDR3 loop is CASFPSSGFSNQPQHF. The DNA for the CDR3 is TGTGCCAGCTTCCCCTCCTCTGGGTTTAGCAATCAGCCCCAGCATTTT.

V gene TRBV6-1 combines with J gene TRBJ2-6; weak D call: TRBD1 (6 bases). V was shortened by 4 bases and J by 2 bases, with 18 bases between the two germline ends. This CDR3 has 18 residues. Germline V gene sequence: CDR1 MNHNS, CDR2 SASEGT. The CDR3 sequence: CASSARTGSGAGANVLTF. CDR3 DNA sequence: TGTGCCAGCAGTGCCCGGACGGGTTCAGGGGCTGGGGCCAACGTCCTGACTTTC.

This clonotype was counted ten times or more. V gene TRBV13 combines with J gene TRBJ2-7; 8 bases match TRBD1. The V segment lost 5 bases and the J segment 6 bases; nucleotides outside the gene matches: 6. The CDR3 runs 13 residues. CDR1 is PRHDT, CDR2 FYEKMQ, per germline (reference sequence). As DNA, the CDR3 is TGTGCCAGCAGCCCGACAGGGGCGTCCGAGCAGTACTTC. Translating it yields CASSPTGASEQYF.